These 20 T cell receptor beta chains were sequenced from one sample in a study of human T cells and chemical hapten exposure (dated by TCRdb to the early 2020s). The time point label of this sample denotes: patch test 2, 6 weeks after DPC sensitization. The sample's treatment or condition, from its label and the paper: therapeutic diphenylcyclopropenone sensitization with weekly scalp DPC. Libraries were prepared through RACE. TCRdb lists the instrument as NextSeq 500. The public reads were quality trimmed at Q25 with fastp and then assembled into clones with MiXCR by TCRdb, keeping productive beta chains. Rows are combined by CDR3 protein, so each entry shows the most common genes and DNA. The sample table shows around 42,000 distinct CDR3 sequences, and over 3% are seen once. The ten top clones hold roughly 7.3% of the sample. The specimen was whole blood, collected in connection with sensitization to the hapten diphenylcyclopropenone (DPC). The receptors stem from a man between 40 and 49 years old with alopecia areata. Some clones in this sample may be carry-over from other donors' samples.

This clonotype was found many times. Written as DNA, the CDR3 is TGTGCCAGCAGCACCTCTCCTTACGAGCAGTACTTC. Translating it yields CASSTSPYEQYF. The gene calls are TRBV27 and TRBJ2-7; D gene unclear. The CDR3 consists of 12 residues. Per germline, CDR1 MNHEY and CDR2 SMNVEV (reference sequence). Trimming took off 6 bases at V and 4 bases at J, with 10 bases between the two ends.

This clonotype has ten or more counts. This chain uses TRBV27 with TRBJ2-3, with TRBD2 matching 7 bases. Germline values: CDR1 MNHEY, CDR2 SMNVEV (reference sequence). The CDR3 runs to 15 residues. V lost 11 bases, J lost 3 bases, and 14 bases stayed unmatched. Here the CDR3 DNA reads TGTGCCTCCCATAAAGCGGGGCCAAGGACAGATACGCAGTATTTT. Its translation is CASHKAGPRTDTQYF.

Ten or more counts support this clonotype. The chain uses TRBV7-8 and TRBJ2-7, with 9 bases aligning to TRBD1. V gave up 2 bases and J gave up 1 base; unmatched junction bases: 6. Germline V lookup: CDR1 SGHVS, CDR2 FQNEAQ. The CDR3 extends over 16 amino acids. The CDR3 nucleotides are TGTGCCAGCAGCTTACTCCCGACAGGGGGGTCCTACGAGCAGTACTTC. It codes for CASSLLPTGGSYEQYF.

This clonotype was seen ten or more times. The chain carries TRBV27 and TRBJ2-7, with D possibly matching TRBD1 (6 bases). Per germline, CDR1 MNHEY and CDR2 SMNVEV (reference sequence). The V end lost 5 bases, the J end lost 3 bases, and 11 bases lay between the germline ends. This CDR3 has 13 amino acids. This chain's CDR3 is CASSEGQNYEQYF. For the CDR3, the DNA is TGTGCCAGCAGTGAAGGACAGAACTACGAGCAGTACTTC.

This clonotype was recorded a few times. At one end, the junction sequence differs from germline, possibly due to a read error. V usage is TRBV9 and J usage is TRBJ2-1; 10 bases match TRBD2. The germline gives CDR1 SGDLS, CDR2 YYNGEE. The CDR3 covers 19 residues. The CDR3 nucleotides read TGTGCCTGCAGCGTGGGAGGGGGGGAGCGGGAGGGGAGGGGCAATGAGCAGTTCTTC. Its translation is CACSVGGGEREGRGNEQFF. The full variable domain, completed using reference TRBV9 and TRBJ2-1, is DSGVTQTPKHLITATGQRVTLRCSPRSGDLSVYWYQQSLDQGLQFLIQYYNGEERAKGNILERFSAQQFPDLHSELNLSSLELGDSALYFCACSVGGGEREGRGNEQFFGPGTRLTVL.

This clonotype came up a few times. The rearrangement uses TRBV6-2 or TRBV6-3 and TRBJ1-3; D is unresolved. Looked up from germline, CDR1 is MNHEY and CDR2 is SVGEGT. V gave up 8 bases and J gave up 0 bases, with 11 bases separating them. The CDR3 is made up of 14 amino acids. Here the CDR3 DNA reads TGTGCCAGCGGCCGGTCCAGCTCTGGAAACACCATATATTTT. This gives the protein CASGRSSSGNTIYF.

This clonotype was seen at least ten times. As DNA, the CDR3 is TGTGCCTTCCCTCGGGTCTACTGGGATGGGGCCAACGTCCTGACTTTC. It encodes CAFPRVYWDGANVLTF. The chain uses TRBV7-9 and TRBJ2-6; D is ambiguous. Germline-derived CDR1 and CDR2 are SEHNR and FQNEAQ (reference sequence). The CDR3 has 16 amino acids. Deletions cut 11 bases from V and 3 bases from J, with 20 bases between.

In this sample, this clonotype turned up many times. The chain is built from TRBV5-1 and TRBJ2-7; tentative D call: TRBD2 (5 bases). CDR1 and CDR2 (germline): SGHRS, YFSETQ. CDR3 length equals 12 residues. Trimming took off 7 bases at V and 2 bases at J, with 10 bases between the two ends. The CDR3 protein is CASGLSAYEQYF. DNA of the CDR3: TGCGCCAGCGGACTGTCCGCCTACGAGCAGTACTTC. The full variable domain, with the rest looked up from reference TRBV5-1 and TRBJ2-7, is KAGVTQTPRYLIKTRGQQVTLSCSPISGHRSVSWYQQTPGQGLQFLFEYFSETQRNKGNFPGRFSGRQFSNSRSEMNVSTLELGDSALYLCASGLSAYEQYFGPGTRLTVT.

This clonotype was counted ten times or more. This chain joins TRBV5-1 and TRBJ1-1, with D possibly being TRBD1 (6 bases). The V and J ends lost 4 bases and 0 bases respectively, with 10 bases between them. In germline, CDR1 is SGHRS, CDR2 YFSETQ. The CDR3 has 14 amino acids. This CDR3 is CASSKDSLNTEAFF. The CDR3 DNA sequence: TGCGCCAGCAGCAAGGACAGTTTGAACACTGAAGCTTTCTTT.

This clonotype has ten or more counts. The CDR3 loop is CASSFAQAGAKNIQYF. The CDR3 nucleotides are TGTGCCAGCAGTTTCGCCCAGGCGGGGGCCAAAAACATTCAGTACTTC. The chain recombines TRBV12-3 or TRBV12-4 with TRBJ2-4; possibly TRBD2 for D (6 bases). This CDR3 is built from 16 residues. V was clipped by 3 bases and J by 1 base, with 13 bases between them.

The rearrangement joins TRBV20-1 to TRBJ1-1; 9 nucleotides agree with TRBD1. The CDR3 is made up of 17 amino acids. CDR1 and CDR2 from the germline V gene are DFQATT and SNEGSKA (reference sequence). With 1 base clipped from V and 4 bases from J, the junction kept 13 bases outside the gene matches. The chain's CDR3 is CSARVPGTGIGGTEAFF. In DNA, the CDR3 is TGCAGTGCTAGAGTTCCCGGGACAGGGATCGGGGGCACTGAAGCTTTCTTT.

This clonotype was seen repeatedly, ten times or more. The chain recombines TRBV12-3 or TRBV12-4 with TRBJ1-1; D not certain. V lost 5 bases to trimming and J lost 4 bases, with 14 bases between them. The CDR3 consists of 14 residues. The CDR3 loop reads CASSNLTRTTEAFF. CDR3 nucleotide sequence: TGTGCCAGCAGTAACTTGACTAGAACCACTGAAGCTTTCTTT.

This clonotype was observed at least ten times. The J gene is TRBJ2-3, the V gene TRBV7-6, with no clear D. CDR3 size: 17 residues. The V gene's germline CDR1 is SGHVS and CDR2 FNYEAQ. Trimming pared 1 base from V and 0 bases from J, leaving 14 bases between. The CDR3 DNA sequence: TGTGCCAGCAGCTTAGGCACGAGAAGTGCTAGCACAGATACGCAGTATTTT. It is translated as CASSLGTRSASTDTQYF.

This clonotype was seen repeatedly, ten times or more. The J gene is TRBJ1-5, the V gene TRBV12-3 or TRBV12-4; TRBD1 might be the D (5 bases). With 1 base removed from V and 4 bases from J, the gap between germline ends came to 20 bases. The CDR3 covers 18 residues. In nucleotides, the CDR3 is TGTGCCAGCAGTTTAGGCCCGGGGGAAGAGTCCCTTAATCAGCCCCAGCATTTT. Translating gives CASSLGPGEESLNQPQHF.

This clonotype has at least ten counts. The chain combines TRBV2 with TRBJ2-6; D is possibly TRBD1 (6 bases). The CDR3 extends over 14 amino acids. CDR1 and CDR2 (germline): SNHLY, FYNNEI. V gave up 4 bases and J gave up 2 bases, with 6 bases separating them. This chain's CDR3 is CASSGTAGANVLTF. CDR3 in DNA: TGTGCCAGCAGTGGGACAGCTGGGGCCAACGTCCTGACTTTC.

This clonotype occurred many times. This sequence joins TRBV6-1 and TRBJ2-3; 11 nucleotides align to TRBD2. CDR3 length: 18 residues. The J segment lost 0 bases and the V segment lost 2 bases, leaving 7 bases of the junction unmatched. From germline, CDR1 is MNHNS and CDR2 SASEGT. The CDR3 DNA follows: TGTGCCAGCAGTGAAAGTGTGACTAGCGGGACTAGCACAGATACGCAGTATTTT. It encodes CASSESVTSGTSTDTQYF.

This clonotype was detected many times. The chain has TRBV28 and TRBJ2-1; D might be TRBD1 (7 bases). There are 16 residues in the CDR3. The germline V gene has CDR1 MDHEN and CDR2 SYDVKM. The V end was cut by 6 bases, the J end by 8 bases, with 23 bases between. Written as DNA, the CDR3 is TGTGCCAGCAGCTCCTCAGGGGGACTGAAGCGGGATGAGCAGTTCTTC. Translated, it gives CASSSSGGLKRDEQFF. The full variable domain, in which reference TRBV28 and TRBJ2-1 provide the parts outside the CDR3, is DVKVTQSSRYLVKRTGEKVFLECVQDMDHENMFWYRQDPGLGLRLIYFSYDVKMKEKGDIPEGYSVSREKKERFSLILESASTNQTSMYLCASSSSGGLKRDEQFFGPGTRLTVL.

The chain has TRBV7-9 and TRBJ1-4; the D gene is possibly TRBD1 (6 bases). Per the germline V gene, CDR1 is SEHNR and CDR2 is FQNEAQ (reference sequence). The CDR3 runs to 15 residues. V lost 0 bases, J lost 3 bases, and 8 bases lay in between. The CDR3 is CASSLARGPNEKLFF. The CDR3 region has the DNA TGTGCCAGCAGCTTAGCCAGGGGACCTAATGAAAAACTGTTTTTT.

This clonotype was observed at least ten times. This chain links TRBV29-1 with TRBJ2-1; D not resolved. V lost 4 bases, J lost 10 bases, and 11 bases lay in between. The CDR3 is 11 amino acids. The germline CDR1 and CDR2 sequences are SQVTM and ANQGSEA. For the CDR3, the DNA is TGCAGCGTTGGGTCCCTCGGGGAGCAGTTCTTC. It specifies CSVGSLGEQFF.

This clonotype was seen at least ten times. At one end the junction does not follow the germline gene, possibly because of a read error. The DNA for the CDR3 is TGCAGTGCCACAATGACGACGGAGATCTTC. Its protein is CSATMTTEIF. The chain combines TRBV20-1 with TRBJ1-2; D gene uncertain. Germline V CDR1 and CDR2: DFQATT, SNEGSKA (reference sequence). The CDR3 extends over 10 amino acids.